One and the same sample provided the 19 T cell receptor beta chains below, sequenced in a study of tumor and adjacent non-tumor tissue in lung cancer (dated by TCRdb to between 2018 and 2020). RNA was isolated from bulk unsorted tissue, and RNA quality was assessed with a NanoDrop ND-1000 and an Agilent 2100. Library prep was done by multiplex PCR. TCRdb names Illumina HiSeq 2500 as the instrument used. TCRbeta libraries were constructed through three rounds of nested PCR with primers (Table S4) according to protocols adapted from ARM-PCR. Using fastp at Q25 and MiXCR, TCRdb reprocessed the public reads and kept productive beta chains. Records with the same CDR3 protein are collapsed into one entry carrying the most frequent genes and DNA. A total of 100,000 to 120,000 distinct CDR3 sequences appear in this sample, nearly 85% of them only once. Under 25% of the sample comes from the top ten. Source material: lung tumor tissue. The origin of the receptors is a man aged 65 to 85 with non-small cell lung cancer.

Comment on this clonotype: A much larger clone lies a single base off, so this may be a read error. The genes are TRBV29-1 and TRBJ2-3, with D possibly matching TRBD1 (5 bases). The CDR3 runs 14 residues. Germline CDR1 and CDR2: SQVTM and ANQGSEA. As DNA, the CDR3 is TGCAACGTTGGGCGACAAGCTTCAGGGGATACGCAGTATTTT. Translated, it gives CNVGRQASGDTQYF.

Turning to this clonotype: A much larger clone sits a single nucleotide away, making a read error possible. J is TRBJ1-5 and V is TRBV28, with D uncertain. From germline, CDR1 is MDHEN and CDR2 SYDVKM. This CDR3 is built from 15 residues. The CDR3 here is CASSFTVGVNQAQHF. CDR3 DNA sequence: TGTGCCAGCAGTTTTACGGTAGGCGTTAATCAGGCCCAGCATTTT.

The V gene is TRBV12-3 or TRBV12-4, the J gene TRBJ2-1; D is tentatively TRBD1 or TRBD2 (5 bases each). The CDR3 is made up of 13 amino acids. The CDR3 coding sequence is TGTGTCAGAAGTTTAGTTTCTGGGACCCAGCAGTTCTTC. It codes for CVRSLVSGTQQFF.

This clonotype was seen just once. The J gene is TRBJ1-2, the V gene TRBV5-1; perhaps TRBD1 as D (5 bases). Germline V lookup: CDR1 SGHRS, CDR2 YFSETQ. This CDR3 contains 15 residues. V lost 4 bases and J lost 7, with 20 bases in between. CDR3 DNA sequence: TGCGCCAGCAGCACATCGGGACTGGGATCTGGTGGCTACACCTTC. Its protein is CASSTSGLGSGGYTF.

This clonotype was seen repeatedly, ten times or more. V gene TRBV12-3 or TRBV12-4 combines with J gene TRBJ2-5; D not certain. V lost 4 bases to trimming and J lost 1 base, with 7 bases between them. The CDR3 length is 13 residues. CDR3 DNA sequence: TGTGCCAGCAGTTCCCGATCCCAAGAGACCCAGTACTTC. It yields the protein CASSSRSQETQYF.

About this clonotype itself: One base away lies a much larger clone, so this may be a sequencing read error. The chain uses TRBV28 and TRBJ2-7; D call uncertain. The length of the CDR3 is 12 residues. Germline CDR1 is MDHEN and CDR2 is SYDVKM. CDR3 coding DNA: TGTGCCAGCAGTCTGACGACGTACGGGCAGTACTTC. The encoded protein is CASSLTTYGQYF.

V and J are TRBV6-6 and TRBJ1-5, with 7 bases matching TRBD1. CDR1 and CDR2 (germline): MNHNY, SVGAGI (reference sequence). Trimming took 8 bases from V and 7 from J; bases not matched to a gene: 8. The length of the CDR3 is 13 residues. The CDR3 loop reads CASHGTVPQPQHF. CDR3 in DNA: TGTGCCAGCCACGGGACAGTGCCACAGCCCCAGCATTTT.

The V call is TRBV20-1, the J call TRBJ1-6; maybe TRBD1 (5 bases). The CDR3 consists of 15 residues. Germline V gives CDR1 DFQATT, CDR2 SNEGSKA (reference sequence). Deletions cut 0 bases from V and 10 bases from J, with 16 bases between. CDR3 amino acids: CSARDPGPINSPLHF. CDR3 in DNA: TGCAGTGCTAGAGATCCGGGACCGATCAACTCACCCCTCCACTTT.

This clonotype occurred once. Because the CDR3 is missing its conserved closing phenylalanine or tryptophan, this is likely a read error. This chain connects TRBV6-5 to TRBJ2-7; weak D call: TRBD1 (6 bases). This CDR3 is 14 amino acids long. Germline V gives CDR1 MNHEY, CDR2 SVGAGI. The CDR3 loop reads CVSSYVRGTYEQYC. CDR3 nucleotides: TGTGTCAGCAGTTACGTGAGGGGGACCTATGAGCAGTACTGC.

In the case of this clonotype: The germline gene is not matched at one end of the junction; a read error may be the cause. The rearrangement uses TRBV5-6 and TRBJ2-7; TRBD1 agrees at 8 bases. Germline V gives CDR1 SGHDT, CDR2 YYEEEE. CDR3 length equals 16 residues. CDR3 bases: TGCGCCAGCGGCTCCGTTATCCGGGACAGGACCTACGAGCAGTACTTC. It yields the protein CASGSVIRDRTYEQYF.

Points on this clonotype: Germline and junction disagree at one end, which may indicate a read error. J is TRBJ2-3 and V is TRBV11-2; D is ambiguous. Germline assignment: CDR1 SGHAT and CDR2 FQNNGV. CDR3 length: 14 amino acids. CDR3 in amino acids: CASSLTLGSNAQYF. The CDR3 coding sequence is TGTGCCAGCAGCCTAACCCTAGGGTCAAATGCGCAATATTTT.

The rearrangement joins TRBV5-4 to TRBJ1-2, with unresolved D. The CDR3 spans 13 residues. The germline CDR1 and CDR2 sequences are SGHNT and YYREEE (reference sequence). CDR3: CVGSLDVNYGYTF. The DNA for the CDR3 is TGTGTTGGCAGCTTGGACGTTAACTATGGCTACACCTTC.

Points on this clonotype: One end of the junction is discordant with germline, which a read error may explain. The CDR3 nucleotides are TGTGCCAGCAGTTTTAAGGCCTGTGGGGTCAAACAGCCCCAACATTTT. Protein sequence: CASSFKACGVKQPQHF. The gene calls are TRBV12-3 or TRBV12-4 and TRBJ1-5; D call uncertain. This CDR3 is built from 16 residues.

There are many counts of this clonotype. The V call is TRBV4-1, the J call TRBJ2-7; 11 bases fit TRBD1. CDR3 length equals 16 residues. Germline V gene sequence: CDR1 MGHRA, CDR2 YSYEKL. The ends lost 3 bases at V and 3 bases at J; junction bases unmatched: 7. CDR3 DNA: TGCGCCAGCAGCCAGAACCCCGGGACAGGGGGCTACGAGCAGTACTTC. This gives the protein CASSQNPGTGGYEQYF.

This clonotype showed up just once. The CDR3 DNA sequence: TGTGCCAGCAGCCAAGGATATGGGGCACACATAACCCAGTACTTC. Residues: CASSQGYGAHITQYF. The J gene is TRBJ2-5, the V gene TRBV11-3; a weak D match, TRBD1 (5 bases). The germline V gene encodes CDR1 SGHNT and CDR2 YENEEA. This CDR3 has 15 amino acids. V was shortened by 5 bases and J by 8 bases, with 21 bases between the two germline ends. The full variable domain, in which reference TRBV11-3 and TRBJ2-5 provide the parts outside the CDR3, is EAGVVQSPRYKIIEKKQPVAFWCNPISGHNTLYWYLQNLGQGPELLIRYENEEAVDDSQLPKDRFSAERLKGVDSTLKIQPAELGDSAVYLCASSQGYGAHITQYFGPGTRLLVL.

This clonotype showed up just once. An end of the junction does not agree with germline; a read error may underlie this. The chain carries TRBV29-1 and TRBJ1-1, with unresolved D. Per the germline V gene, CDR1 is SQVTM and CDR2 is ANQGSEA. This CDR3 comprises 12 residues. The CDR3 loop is CNVVAERPETSF. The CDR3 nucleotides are TGCAACGTTGTGGCGGAGAGGCCTGAAACTTCCTTT.

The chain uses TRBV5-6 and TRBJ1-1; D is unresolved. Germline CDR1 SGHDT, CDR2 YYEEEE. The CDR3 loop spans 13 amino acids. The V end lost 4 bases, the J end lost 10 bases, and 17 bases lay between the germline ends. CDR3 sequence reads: CASSTFERSGAFF. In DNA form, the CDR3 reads TGTGCCAGCAGCACCTTCGAACGCTCTGGAGCTTTCTTT.

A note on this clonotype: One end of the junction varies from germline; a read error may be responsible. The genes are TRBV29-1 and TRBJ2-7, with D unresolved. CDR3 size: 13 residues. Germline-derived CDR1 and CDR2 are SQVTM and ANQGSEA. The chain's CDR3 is CSVVGGFSYEHYF. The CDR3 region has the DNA TGCAGCGTTGTGGGCGGCTTCTCCTACGAGCACTACTTC.

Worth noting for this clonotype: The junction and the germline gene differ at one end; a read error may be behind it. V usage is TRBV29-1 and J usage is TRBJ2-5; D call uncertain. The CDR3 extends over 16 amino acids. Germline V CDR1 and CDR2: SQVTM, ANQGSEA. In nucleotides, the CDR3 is TGCTGCGCCAAGCTCTACCTCCAGAGAGGTCAAGAGACCCTGTACTTC. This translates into CCAKLYLQRGQETLYF.